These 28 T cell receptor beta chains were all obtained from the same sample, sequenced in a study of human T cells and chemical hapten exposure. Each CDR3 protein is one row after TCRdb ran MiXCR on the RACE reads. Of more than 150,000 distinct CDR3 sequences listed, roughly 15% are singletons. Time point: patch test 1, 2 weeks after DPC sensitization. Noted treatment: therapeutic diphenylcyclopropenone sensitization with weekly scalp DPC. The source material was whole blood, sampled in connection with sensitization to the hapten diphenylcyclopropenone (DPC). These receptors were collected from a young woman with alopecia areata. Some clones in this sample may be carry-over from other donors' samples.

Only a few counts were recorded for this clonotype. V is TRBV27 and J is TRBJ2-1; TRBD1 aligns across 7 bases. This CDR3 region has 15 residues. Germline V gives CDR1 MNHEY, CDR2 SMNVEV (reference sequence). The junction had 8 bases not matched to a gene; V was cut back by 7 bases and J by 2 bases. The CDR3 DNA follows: TGTGCCAGCAAGTTGAGGACAGGCCCCTACAATGAGCAGTTCTTC. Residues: CASKLRTGPYNEQFF.

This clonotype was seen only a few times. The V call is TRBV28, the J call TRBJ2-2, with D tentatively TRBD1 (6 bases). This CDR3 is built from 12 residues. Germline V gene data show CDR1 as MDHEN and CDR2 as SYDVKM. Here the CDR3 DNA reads TGTGGAGGACAGTCGAACACCGGGGAGCTGTTTTTT. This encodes CGGQSNTGELFF.

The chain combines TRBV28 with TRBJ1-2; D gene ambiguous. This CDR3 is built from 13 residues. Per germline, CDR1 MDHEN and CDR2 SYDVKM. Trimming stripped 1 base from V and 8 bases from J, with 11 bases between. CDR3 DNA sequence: TGTGCCAGCAGTTTATCAGGAGGGTGGGGCTACACCTTC. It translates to CASSLSGGWGYTF.

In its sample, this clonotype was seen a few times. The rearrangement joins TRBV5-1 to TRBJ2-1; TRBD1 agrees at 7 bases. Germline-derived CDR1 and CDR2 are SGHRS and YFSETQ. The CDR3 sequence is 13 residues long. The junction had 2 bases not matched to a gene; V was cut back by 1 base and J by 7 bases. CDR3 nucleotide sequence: TGCGCCAGCAGCTTGACAGGGGCGAATGAGCAGTTCTTC. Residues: CASSLTGANEQFF.

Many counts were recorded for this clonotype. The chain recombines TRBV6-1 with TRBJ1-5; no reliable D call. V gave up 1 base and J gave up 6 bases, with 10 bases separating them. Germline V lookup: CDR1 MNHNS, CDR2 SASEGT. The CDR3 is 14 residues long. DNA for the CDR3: TGTGCCAGCAGTGAAGATGGAGGGTTTCAGCCCCAGCATTTT. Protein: CASSEDGGFQPQHF.

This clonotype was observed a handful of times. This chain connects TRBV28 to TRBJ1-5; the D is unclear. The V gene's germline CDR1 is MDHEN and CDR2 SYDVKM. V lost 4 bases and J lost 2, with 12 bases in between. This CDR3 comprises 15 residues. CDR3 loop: CASSSTEIGNQPQHF. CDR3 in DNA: TGTGCCAGCAGTTCCACAGAGATTGGCAATCAGCCCCAGCATTTT.

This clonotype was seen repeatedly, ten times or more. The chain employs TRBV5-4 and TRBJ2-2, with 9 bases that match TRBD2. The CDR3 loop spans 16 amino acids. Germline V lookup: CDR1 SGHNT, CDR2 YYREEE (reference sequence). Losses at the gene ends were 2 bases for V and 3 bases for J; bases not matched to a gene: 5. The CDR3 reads CASSFKRGVDTGELFF. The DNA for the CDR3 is TGTGCCAGCAGCTTTAAGCGGGGGGTAGACACCGGGGAGCTGTTTTTT.

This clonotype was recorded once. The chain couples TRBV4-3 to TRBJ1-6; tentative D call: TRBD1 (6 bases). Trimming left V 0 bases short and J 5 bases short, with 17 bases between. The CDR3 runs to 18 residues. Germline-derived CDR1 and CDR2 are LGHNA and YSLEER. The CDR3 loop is CASSQDLPTGWDNSPLHF. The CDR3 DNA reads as TGCGCCAGCAGCCAAGATTTGCCTACAGGGTGGGATAATTCACCCCTCCACTTT.

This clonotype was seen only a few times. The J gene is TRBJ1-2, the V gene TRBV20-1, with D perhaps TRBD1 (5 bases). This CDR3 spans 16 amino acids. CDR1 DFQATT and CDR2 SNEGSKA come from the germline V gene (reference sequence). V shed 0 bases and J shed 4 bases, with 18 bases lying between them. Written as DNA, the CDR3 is TGCAGTGCTAGAGATCCTCAGCCAGAGGGGATCTATGGCTACACCTTC. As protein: CSARDPQPEGIYGYTF.

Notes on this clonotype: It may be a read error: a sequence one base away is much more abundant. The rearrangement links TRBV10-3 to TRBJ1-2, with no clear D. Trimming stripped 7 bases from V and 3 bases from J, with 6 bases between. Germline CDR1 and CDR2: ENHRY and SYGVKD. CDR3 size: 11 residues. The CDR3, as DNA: TGTGCCATCAACAGACACTATGGCTACACCTTC. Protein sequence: CAINRHYGYTF.

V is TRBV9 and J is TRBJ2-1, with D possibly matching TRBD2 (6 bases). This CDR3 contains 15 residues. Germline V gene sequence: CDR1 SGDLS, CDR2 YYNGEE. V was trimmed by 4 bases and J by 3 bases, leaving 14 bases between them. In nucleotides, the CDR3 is TGTGCCAGCAGCTCCCGGGGGAGTGGCTACAATGAGCAGTTCTTC. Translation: CASSSRGSGYNEQFF. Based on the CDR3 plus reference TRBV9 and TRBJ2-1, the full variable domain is DSGVTQTPKHLITATGQRVTLRCSPRSGDLSVYWYQQSLDQGLQFLIQYYNGEERAKGNILERFSAQQFPDLHSELNLSSLELGDSALYFCASSSRGSGYNEQFFGPGTRLTVL.

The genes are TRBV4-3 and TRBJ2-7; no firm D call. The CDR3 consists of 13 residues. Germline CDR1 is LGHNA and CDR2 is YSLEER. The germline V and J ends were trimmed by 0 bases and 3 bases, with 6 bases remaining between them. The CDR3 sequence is CASSQDLGYEQYF. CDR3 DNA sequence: TGCGCCAGCAGCCAAGATCTAGGCTACGAGCAGTACTTC.

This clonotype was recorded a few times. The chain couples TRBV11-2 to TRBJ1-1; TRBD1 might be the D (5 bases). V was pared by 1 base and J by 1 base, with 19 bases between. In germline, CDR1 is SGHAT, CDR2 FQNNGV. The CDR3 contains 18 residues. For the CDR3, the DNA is TGTGCCAGCAGCTTAGTAGCGGGGCCACAAGGTTGGAACACTGAAGCTTTCTTT. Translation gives CASSLVAGPQGWNTEAFF.

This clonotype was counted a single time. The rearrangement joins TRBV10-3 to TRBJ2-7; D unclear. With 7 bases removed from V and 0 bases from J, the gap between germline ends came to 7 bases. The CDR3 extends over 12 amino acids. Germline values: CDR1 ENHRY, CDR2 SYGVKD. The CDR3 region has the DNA TGTGCCATCAATGACCTCTCCTACGAGCAGTACTTC. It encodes CAINDLSYEQYF.

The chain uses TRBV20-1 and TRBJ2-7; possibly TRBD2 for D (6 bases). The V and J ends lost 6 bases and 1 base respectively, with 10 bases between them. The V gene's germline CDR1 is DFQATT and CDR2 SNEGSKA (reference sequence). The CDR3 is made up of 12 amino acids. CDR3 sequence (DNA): TGCAGTGCCCCGACTAGGTCCTACGAGCAGTACTTC. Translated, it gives CSAPTRSYEQYF.

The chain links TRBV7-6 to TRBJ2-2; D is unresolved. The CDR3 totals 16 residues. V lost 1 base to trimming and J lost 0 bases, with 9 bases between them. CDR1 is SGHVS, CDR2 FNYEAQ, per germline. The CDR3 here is CASSLGQFANTGELFF. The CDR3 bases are TGTGCCAGCAGCTTAGGGCAGTTCGCGAACACCGGGGAGCTGTTTTTT.

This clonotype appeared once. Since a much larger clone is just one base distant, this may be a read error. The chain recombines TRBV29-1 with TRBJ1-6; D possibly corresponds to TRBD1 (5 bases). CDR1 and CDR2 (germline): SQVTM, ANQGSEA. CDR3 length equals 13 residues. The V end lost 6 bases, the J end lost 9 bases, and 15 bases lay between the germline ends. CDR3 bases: TGCAGCGTGTGCAGGGTCCACAGTTCACCCCTCCACTTT. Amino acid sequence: CSVCRVHSSPLHF.

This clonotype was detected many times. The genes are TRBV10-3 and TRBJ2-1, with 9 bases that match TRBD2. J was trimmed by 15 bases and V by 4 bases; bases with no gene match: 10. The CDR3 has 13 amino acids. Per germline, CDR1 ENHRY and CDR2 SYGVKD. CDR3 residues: CAISAAGGLIGFF. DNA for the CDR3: TGTGCCATCAGTGCAGCGGGGGGTCTAATTGGGTTCTTC.

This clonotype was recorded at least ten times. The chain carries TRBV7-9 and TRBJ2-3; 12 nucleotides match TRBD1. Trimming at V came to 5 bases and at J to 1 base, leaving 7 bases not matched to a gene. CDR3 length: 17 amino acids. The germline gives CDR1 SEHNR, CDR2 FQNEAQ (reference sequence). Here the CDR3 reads CASSPGTGGWGTDTQYF. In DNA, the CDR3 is TGTGCCAGCAGCCCCGGGACAGGGGGCTGGGGCACAGATACGCAGTATTTT.

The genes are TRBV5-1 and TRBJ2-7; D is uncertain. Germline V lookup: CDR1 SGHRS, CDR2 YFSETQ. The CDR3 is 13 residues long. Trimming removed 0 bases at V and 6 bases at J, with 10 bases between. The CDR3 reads CASSLDRLREQYF. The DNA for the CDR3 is TGCGCCAGCAGCTTGGACAGATTGCGCGAGCAGTACTTC.

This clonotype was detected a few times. DNA of the CDR3: TGTGCCAGCAGTTACGCCGGCCGGAACTATGGCTACACCTTC. Protein product: CASSYAGRNYGYTF. The rearrangement links TRBV6-2 or TRBV6-3 to TRBJ1-2; D gene uncertain. This CDR3 contains 14 residues. The V gene's germline CDR1 is MNHEY and CDR2 SVGEGT. The V and J ends lost 2 bases and 2 bases respectively, with 9 bases between them.

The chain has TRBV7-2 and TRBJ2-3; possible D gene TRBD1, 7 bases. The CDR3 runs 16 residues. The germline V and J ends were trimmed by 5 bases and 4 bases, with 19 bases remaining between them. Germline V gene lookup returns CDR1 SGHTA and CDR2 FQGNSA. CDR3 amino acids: CASSPARGASADTQYF. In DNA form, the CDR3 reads TGTGCCAGCAGCCCGGCCAGGGGGGCTAGCGCAGATACGCAGTATTTT.

CDR3 sequence: CASSRGDRPSYEQYF. The CDR3 DNA sequence: TGTGCCAGCAGCCGGGGGGACCGTCCTTCCTACGAGCAGTACTTC. The chain employs TRBV5-4 and TRBJ2-7; 7 nucleotides match TRBD2. The CDR3 runs to 15 residues. After removal of 4 bases from V and 1 base from J, the junction contained 8 bases not matched to a gene. The germline V gene has CDR1 SGHNT and CDR2 YYREEE (reference sequence).

In DNA, the CDR3 is TGTGCCAGCAGCGTAGTAGATGGGAATAATTCACCCCTCCACTTT. Its translation is CASSVVDGNNSPLHF. The rearrangement uses TRBV9 and TRBJ1-6; no definite D call. The CDR3 runs 15 residues. V gave up 0 bases and J gave up 5 bases, with 9 bases separating them. Per germline, CDR1 SGDLS and CDR2 YYNGEE.

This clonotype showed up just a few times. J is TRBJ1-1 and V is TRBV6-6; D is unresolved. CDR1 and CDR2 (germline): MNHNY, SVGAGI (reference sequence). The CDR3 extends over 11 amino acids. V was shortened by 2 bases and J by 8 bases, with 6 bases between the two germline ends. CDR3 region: CASSYEDEAFF. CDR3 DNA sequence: TGTGCCAGCAGTTACGAAGACGAAGCTTTCTTT.

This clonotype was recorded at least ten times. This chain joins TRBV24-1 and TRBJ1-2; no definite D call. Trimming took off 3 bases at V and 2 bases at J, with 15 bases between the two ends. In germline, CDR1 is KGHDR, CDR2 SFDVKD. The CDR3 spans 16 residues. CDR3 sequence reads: CATSDGHGDPNYGYTF. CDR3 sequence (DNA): TGTGCCACCAGTGATGGCCACGGAGACCCGAACTATGGCTACACCTTC.

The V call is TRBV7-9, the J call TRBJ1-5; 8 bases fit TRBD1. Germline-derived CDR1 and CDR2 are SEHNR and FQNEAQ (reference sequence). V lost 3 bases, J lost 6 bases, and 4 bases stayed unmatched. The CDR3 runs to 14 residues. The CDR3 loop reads CASSLDRDGQPQHF. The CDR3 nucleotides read TGTGCCAGCAGCTTGGACAGGGACGGTCAGCCCCAGCATTTT.

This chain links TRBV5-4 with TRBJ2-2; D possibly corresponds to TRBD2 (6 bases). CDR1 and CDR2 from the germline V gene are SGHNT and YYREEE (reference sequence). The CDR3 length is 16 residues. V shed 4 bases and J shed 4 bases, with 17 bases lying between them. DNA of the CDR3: TGTGCCAGCAGCACTGGCCGGGAGAGGGGCACCGGGGAGCTGTTTTTT. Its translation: CASSTGRERGTGELFF.